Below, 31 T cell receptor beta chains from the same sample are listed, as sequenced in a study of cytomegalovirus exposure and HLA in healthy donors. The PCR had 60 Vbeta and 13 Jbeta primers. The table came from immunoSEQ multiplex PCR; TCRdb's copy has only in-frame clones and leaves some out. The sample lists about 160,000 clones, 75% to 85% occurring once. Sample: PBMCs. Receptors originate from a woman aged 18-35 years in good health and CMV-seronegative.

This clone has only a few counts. In nucleotides, the CDR3 is TGTGCCAGCAGCGCGACTAATGAAAAACTGTTTTTT. Translated: CASSATNEKLFF. The rearrangement links TRBV7-9 to TRBJ1-4; D gene unclear. Germline V gene data show CDR1 as SEHNR and CDR2 as FQNEAQ (reference sequence). This CDR3 spans 12 amino acids. V was shortened by 5 bases and J by 2 bases, with 3 bases between the two germline ends.

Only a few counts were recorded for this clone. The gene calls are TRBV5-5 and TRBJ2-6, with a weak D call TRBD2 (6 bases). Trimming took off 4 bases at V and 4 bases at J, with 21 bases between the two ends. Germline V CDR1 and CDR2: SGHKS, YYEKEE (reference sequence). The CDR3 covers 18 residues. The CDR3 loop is CASSTQAGRLKGANVLTF. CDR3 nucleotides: TGTGCCAGCAGCACCCAGGCAGGGAGGCTGAAAGGGGCCAACGTCCTGACTTTC.

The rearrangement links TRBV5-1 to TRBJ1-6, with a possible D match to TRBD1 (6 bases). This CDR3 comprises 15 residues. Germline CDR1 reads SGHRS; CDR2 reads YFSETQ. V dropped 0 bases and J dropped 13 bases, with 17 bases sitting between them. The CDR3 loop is CASSLEGGGWGPLHF. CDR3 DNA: TGCGCCAGCAGCTTGGAGGGTGGGGGCTGGGGCCCCCTCCACTTT. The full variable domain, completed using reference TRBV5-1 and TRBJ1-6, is KAGVTQTPRYLIKTRGQQVTLSCSPISGHRSVSWYQQTPGQGLQFLFEYFSETQRNKGNFPGRFSGRQFSNSRSEMNVSTLELGDSALYLCASSLEGGGWGPLHFGNGTRLTVT.

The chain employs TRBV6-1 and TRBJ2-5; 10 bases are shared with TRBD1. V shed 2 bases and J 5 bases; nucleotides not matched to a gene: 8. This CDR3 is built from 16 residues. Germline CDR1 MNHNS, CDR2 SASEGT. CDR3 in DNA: TGTGCCAGCAGTGAACCTCCGGGACAGGGGTATGAGACCCAGTACTTC. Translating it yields CASSEPPGQGYETQYF.

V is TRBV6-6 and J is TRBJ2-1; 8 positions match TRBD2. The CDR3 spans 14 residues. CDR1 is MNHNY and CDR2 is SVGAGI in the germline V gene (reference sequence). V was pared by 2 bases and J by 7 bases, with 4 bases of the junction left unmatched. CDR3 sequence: CASSYAGGMNEQFF. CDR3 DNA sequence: TGTGCCAGCAGTTACGCGGGGGGCATGAATGAGCAGTTCTTC.

The CDR3 reads CASSHGTGNTEAFF. Here the CDR3 DNA reads TGCGCCAGCAGCCACGGGACAGGAAACACTGAAGCTTTCTTT. The chain joins TRBV5-1 to TRBJ1-1, with 8 nucleotides matching TRBD1. V shed 4 bases and J 2 bases; nucleotides not matched to a gene: 4. Germline values: CDR1 SGHRS, CDR2 YFSETQ. CDR3 length: 14 amino acids. Looking up the rest from reference TRBV5-1 and TRBJ1-1 gives the full variable domain: KAGVTQTPRYLIKTRGQQVTLSCSPISGHRSVSWYQQTPGQGLQFLFEYFSETQRNKGNFPGRFSGRQFSNSRSEMNVSTLELGDSALYLCASSHGTGNTEAFFGQGTRLTVV.

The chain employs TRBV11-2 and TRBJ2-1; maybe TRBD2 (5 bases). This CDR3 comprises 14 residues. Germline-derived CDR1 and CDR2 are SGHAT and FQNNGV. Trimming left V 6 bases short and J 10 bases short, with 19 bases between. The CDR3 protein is CASRPRTLVGEQFF. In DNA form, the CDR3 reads TGTGCCAGCAGACCGAGGACTCTAGTAGGGGAGCAGTTCTTC.

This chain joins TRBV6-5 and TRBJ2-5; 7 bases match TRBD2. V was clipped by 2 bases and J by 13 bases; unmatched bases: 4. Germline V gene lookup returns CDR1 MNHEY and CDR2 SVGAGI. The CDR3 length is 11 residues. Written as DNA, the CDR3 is TGTGCCAGCAGTTACGGGGGGGGATGGTACTTC. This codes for CASSYGGGWYF.

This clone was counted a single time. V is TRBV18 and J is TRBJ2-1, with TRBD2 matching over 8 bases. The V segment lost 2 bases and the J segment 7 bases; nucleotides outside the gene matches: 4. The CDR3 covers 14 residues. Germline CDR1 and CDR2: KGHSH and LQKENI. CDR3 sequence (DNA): TGTGCCAGCTCACCAAAAGCGGGAGAGAATGAGCAGTTCTTC. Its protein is CASSPKAGENEQFF.

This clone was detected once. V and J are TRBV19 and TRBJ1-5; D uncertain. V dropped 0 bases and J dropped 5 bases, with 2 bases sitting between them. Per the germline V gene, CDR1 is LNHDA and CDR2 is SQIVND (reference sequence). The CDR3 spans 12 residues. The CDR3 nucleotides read TGTGCCAGTAGTATAGACTATCAGCCCCAGCATTTT. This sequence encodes CASSIDYQPQHF. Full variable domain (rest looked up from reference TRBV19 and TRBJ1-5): DGGITQSPKYLFRKEGQNVTLSCEQNLNHDAMYWYRQDPGQGLRLIYYSQIVNDFQKGDIAEGYSVSREKKESFPLTVTSAQKNPTAFYLCASSIDYQPQHFGDGTRLSIL.

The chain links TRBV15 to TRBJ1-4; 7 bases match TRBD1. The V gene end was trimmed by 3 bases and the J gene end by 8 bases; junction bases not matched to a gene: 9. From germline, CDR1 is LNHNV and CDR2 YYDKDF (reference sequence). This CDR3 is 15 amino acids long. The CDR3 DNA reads TGTGCCACCAGCAGGCCGACAGGGCGAGAAGAAAAACTGTTTTTT. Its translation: CATSRPTGREEKLFF.

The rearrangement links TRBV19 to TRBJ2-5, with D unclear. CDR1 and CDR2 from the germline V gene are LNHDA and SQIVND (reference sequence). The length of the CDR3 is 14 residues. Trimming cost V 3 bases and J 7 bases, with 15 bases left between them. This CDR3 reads CASSIMLTGGTQYF. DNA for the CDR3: TGTGCCAGTAGTATCATGCTCACGGGTGGGACCCAGTACTTC.

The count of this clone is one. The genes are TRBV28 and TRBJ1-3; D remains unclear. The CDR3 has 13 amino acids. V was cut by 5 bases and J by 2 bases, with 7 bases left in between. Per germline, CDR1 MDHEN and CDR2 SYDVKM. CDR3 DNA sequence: TGTGCCAGCAGTCAACCGGCTGGAAACACCATATATTTT. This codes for CASSQPAGNTIYF.

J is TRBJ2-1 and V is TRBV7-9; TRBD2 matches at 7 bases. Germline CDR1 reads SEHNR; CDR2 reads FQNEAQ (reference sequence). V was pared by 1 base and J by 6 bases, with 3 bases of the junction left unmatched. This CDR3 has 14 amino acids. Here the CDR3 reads CASSLGPGGNEQFF. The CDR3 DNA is TGTGCCAGCAGCTTAGGCCCGGGGGGCAATGAGCAGTTCTTC. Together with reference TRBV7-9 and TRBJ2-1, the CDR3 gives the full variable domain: DTGVSQNPRHKITKRGQNVTFRCDPISEHNRLYWYRQTLGQGPEFLTYFQNEAQLEKSRLLSDRFSAERPKGSFSTLEIQRTEQGDSAMYLCASSLGPGGNEQFFGPGTRLTVL.

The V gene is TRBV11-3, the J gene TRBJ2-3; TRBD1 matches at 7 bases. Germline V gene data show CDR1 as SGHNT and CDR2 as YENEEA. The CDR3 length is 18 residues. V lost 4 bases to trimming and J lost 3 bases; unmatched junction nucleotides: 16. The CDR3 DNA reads TGTGCCAGCAGCTCAGGGACAGACATAAGCCTAGGTACAGATACGCAGTATTTT. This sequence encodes CASSSGTDISLGTDTQYF.

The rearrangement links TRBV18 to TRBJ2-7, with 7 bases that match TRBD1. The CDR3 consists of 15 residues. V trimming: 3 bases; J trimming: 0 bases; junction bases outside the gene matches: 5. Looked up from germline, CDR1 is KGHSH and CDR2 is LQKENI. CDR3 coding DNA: TGTGCCAGCTCACCCAGACAGGGCCCCTCCTACGAGCAGTACTTC. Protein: CASSPRQGPSYEQYF. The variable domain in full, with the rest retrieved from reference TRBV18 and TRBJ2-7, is NAGVMQNPRHLVRRRGQEARLRCSPMKGHSHVYWYRQLPEEGLKFMVYLQKENIIDESGMPKERFSAEFPKEGPSILRIQQVVRGDSAAYFCASSPRQGPSYEQYFGPGTRLTVT.

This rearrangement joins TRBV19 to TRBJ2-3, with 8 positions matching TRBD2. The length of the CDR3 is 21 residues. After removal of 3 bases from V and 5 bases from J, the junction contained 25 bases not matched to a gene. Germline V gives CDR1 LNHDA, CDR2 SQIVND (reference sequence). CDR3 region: CASSIVFSGGVPVLWVDTQYF. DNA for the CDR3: TGTGCCAGTAGTATCGTATTCTCCGGGGGGGTACCCGTGCTCTGGGTAGATACGCAGTATTTT.

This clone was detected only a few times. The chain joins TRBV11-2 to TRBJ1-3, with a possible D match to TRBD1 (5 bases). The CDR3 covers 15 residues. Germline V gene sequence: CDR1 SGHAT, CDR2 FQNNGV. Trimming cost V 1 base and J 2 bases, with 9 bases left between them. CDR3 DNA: TGTGCCAGCAGCTTAGGTCAGGGCCCTGGAAACACCATATATTTT. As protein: CASSLGQGPGNTIYF.

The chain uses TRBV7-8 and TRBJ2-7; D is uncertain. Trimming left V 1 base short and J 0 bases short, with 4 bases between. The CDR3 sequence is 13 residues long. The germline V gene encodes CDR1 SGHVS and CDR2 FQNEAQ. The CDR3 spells CASSLGLSYEQYF. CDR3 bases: TGTGCCAGCAGCTTAGGTCTCTCCTACGAGCAGTACTTC. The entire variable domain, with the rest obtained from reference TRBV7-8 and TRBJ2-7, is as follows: GAGVSQSPRYKVAKRGQDVALRCDPISGHVSLFWYQQALGQGPEFLTYFQNEAQLDKSGLPSDRFFAERPEGSVSTLKIQRTQQEDSAVYLCASSLGLSYEQYFGPGTRLTVT.

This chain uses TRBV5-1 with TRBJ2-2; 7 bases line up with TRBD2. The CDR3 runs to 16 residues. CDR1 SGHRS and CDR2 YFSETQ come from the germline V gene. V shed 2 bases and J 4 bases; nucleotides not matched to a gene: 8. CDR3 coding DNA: TGCGCCAGCAGCTTTCTAGCGGTAGAGAGCACCGGGGAGCTGTTTTTT. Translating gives CASSFLAVESTGELFF.

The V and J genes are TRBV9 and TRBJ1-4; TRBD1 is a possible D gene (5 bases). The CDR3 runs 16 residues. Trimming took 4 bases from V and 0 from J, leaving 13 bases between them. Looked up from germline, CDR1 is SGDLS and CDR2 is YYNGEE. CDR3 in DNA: TGTGCCAGCAGCCCCCGCCGGGGGTCAACTAATGAAAAACTGTTTTTT. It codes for CASSPRRGSTNEKLFF.

CDR3 region: CASSPQTGGFNEQFF. Written as DNA, the CDR3 is TGTGCCAGCAGCCCTCAGACAGGGGGTTTCAATGAGCAGTTCTTC. The chain uses TRBV7-8 and TRBJ2-1; TRBD1 aligns across 9 bases. V shed 5 bases and J 6 bases; nucleotides not matched to a gene: 8. The germline V gene encodes CDR1 SGHVS and CDR2 FQNEAQ. CDR3 length equals 15 residues. The full variable domain, rest sourced from reference TRBV7-8 and TRBJ2-1, is GAGVSQSPRYKVAKRGQDVALRCDPISGHVSLFWYQQALGQGPEFLTYFQNEAQLDKSGLPSDRFFAERPEGSVSTLKIQRTQQEDSAVYLCASSPQTGGFNEQFFGPGTRLTVL.

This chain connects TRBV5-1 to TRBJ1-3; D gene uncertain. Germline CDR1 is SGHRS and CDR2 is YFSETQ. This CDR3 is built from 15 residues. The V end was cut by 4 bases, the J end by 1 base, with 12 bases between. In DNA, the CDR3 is TGCGCCAGCAGCCCAGGTTCGGGATCTGGAAACACCATATATTTT. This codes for CASSPGSGSGNTIYF. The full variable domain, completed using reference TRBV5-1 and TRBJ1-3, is KAGVTQTPRYLIKTRGQQVTLSCSPISGHRSVSWYQQTPGQGLQFLFEYFSETQRNKGNFPGRFSGRQFSNSRSEMNVSTLELGDSALYLCASSPGSGSGNTIYFGEGSWLTVV.

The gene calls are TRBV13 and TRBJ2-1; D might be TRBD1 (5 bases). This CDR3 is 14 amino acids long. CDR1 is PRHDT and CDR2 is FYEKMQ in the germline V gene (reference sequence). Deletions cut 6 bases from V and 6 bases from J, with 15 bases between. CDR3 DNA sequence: TGTGCCAGCAGTTACATCAGGGTAAGCAATGAGCAGTTCTTC. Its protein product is CASSYIRVSNEQFF.

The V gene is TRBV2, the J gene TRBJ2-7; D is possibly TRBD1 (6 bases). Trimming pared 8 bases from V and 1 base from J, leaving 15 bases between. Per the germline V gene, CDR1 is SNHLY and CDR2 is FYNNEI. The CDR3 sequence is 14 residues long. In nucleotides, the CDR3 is TGTGCCAGCTGTTTAGGCAGGGGATCCTACGAGCAGTACTTC. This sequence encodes CASCLGRGSYEQYF.

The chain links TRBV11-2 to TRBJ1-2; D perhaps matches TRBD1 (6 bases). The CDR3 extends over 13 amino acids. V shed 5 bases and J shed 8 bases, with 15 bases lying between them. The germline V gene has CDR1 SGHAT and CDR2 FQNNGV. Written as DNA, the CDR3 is TGTGCCAGCAGCCACGCGGGGGGCGGGGGCTACACCTTC. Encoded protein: CASSHAGGGGYTF. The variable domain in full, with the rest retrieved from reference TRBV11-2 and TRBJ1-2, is EAGVAQSPRYKIIEKRQSVAFWCNPISGHATLYWYQQILGQGPKLLIQFQNNGVVDDSQLPKDRFSAERLKGVDSTLKIQPAKLEDSAVYLCASSHAGGGGYTFGSGTRLTVV.

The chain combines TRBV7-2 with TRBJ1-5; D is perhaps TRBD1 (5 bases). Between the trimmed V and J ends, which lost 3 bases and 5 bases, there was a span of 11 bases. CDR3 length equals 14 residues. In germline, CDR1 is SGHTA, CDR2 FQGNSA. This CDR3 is CASSFVPGDQPQHF. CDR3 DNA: TGTGCCAGCAGCTTTGTGCCGGGGGATCAGCCCCAGCATTTT.

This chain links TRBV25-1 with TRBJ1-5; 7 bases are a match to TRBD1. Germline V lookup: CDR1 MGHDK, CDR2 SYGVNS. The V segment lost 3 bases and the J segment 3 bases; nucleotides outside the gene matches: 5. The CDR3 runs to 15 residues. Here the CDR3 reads CASSDQGGINQPQHF. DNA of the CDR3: TGTGCCAGCAGTGACCAGGGGGGAATCAATCAGCCCCAGCATTTT.

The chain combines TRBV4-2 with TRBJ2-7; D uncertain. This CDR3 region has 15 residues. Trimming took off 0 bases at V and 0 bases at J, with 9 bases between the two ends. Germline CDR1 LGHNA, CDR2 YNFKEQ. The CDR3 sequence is CASSQELPSSYEQYF. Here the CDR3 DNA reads TGTGCCAGCAGCCAAGAACTACCTAGCTCCTACGAGCAGTACTTC.

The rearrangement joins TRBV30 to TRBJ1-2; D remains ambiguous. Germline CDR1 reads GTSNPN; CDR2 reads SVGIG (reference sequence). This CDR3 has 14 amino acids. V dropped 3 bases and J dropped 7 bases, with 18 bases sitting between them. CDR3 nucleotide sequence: TGTGCCTGGAGGGGAGACATACGGTCGGGTGGCTACACCTTC. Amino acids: CAWRGDIRSGGYTF.

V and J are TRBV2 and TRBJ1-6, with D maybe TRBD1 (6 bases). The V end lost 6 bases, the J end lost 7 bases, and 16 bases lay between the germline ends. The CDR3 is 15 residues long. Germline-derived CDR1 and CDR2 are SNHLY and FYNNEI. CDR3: CASRLGGLDNSPLHF. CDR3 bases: TGTGCCAGCAGGCTGGGGGGGCTGGACAATTCACCCCTCCACTTT. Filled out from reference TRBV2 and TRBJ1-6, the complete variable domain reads EPEVTQTPSHQVTQMGQEVILRCVPISNHLYFYWYRQILGQKVEFLVSFYNNEISEKSEIFDDQFSVERPDGSNFTLKIRSTKLEDSAMYFCASRLGGLDNSPLHFGNGTRLTVT.